One and the same sample provided the 8 T cell receptor beta chains below, sequenced in a study of shared clonotypes between healthy human individuals. The naive CD8 fraction comprised CD45RO-negative cells positively selected for CCR7 and excluded terminally differentiated effector memory CD45RA+ cells. Produced via immunoSEQ multiplex PCR; TCRdb's table is partial and in-frame only. The sample lists over 2,000,000 clones; around 93% were seen once. The sequencing input was naive CD8+ T cells from PBMCs. The receptor source for this set is a man aged 18-30 years in good health. Some clones in this sample may be carry-over from other donors' samples.

The rearrangement links TRBV7-8 to TRBJ2-7; TRBD1 agrees at 10 bases. The CDR3 covers 13 residues. Looked up from germline, CDR1 is SGHVS and CDR2 is FQNEAQ. Losses at the gene ends were 7 bases for V and 6 bases for J; bases not matched to a gene: 6. The CDR3 loop is CASTPGTGVEQYF. The DNA of the CDR3 is TGTGCCAGCACCCCCGGGACAGGGGTCGAGCAGTACTTC.

The chain has TRBV27 and TRBJ2-1; 14 bases agree with TRBD2. From germline, CDR1 is MNHEY and CDR2 SMNVEV (reference sequence). V trimming: 5 bases; J trimming: 5 bases; junction bases outside the gene matches: 11. This CDR3 is built from 18 residues. The CDR3 coding sequence is TGTGCCAGCAGTCTATACGCAGCGGGACTAGCGGGAGACAATGAGCAGTTCTTC. Its protein is CASSLYAAGLAGDNEQFF.

This chain links TRBV5-6 with TRBJ1-2; no firm D call. The germline V gene encodes CDR1 SGHDT and CDR2 YYEEEE. The CDR3 has 15 amino acids. V lost 4 bases, J lost 7 bases, and 20 bases lay in between. In nucleotides, the CDR3 is TGTGCCAGCAGCCCTACCGGCCTAAGTATGCTTGGCTACACCTTC. Its protein is CASSPTGLSMLGYTF.

The chain uses TRBV10-3 and TRBJ2-7, with TRBD2 matching over 11 bases. V shed 11 bases and J 2 bases; nucleotides not matched to a gene: 11. Per germline, CDR1 ENHRY and CDR2 SYGVKD. The CDR3 consists of 15 residues. The CDR3, as DNA: TGTGCCCCTAAGACTAGCGGGACGTCTCCCTACGAGCAGTACTTC. The encoded protein is CAPKTSGTSPYEQYF.

CDR3 bases: TGTGCCAGCACCATGGGCCCTAACACCGGGGAGCTGTTTTTT. It specifies CASTMGPNTGELFF. This rearrangement joins TRBV28 to TRBJ2-2; D ambiguous. This CDR3 comprises 14 residues. V was shortened by 7 bases and J by 2 bases, with 11 bases between the two germline ends. Germline CDR1 reads MDHEN; CDR2 reads SYDVKM.

The V gene is TRBV11-2, the J gene TRBJ2-7; either TRBD1 or TRBD2 may fit D (5 bases each). V was pared by 4 bases and J by 0 bases, with 10 bases between. Germline loops: CDR1 SGHAT, CDR2 FQNNGV. The CDR3 has 14 residues. The CDR3 is CASSSGGGSYEQYF. The CDR3 nucleotides read TGTGCCAGCAGCTCGGGTGGGGGCTCCTACGAGCAGTACTTC.

The chain is built from TRBV15 and TRBJ1-1, with D uncertain. Germline V lookup: CDR1 LNHNV, CDR2 YYDKDF (reference sequence). Trimming stripped 3 bases from V and 6 bases from J, with 14 bases between. The CDR3 is made up of 14 amino acids. The CDR3 region is CATSSRVLDPEAFF. As DNA, the CDR3 is TGTGCCACCAGCAGCCGGGTCCTGGACCCTGAAGCTTTCTTT.

This sequence joins TRBV9 and TRBJ2-2; D is undetermined. Germline lookup yields CDR1 SGDLS and CDR2 YYNGEE. Trimming took 3 bases from V and 5 from J, leaving 8 bases between them. The CDR3 extends over 13 amino acids. CDR3 residues: CASSAVLTGELFF. DNA for the CDR3: TGTGCCAGCAGCGCCGTCTTAACCGGGGAGCTGTTTTTT.